Below are 24 T cell receptor beta chains sequenced from a single sample in a study of T-cell reconstitution after alpha-beta-depleted transplantation in children. Their target antigens are unknown. The TCRbeta library was prepared with unique molecular identifiers. TCRdb re-called the PCR reads through MiXCR, storing one row per CDR3 protein. The profile shows about 300,000 distinct CDR3 sequences, almost 8% of them singletons. Notes on the study in general: At the one-year point after transplant, T-cell counts and TCRbeta diversity were found to come mostly from T cells that had been newly produced.

Sequenced material: peripheral blood, taken 360 days after TCRalphabeta/CD19-depleted stem cell transplant. These receptors were taken from a female patient between 2 and 10 years old who had a stem cell transplant for Fanconi anemia, so the T cells may come from the graft donor.

This clonotype has a count of ten or more. The chain links TRBV5-1 to TRBJ2-5; 9 bases agree with TRBD2. CDR1 is SGHRS and CDR2 is YFSETQ in the germline V gene. Losses at the gene ends were 3 bases for V and 5 bases for J; bases not matched to a gene: 8. The CDR3 covers 15 residues. The CDR3 loop is CASSSTLAGVETQYF. CDR3 DNA: TGCGCCAGCAGCTCAACGTTAGCGGGAGTGGAGACCCAGTACTTC.

This clonotype has ten or more counts. The V and J genes are TRBV2 and TRBJ2-5; D gene ambiguous. This CDR3 is 12 amino acids long. The germline V and J ends were trimmed by 6 bases and 4 bases, with 9 bases remaining between them. Germline V gene sequence: CDR1 SNHLY, CDR2 FYNNEI. DNA of the CDR3: TGTGCCAGCAGAGAAAGGGCAGAGACCCAGTACTTC. Its protein product is CASRERAETQYF.

This clonotype was detected ten times or more. The chain's CDR3 is CSASGGSSYEQYF. CDR3 nucleotides: TGCAGTGCTAGCGGGGGGAGCTCCTACGAGCAGTACTTC. This chain links TRBV20-1 with TRBJ2-7; 7 nucleotides agree with TRBD2. Germline CDR1 reads DFQATT; CDR2 reads SNEGSKA (reference sequence). CDR3 length: 13 amino acids. Unmatched junction bases numbered 2, after V lost 3 bases and J lost 0 bases.

In regard to this clonotype: A read error is possible here, since a much larger clone lies one base away. The chain has TRBV12-3 or TRBV12-4 and TRBJ2-1, with 10 bases matching TRBD2. The CDR3 length is 19 residues. CDR3 bases: TGTGCCTGCAGTTTAAGTATAAGCGGGGGGGGCAGCTCCTACAATGAGCAGTTCTTC. Translating gives CACSLSISGGGSSYNEQFF.

This clonotype was seen many times. The chain joins TRBV7-9 to TRBJ2-1; 11 bases agree with TRBD1. Per germline, CDR1 SEHNR and CDR2 FQNEAQ (reference sequence). V was pared by 9 bases and J by 6 bases, with 7 bases of the junction left unmatched. The CDR3 is 14 residues long. The CDR3: CASPLGTGGNEQFF. CDR3 sequence (DNA): TGTGCCAGTCCTCTCGGGACAGGGGGCAATGAGCAGTTCTTC. The complete variable domain, with remaining parts taken from reference TRBV7-9 and TRBJ2-1, reads DTGVSQNPRHKITKRGQNVTFRCDPISEHNRLYWYRQTLGQGPEFLTYFQNEAQLEKSRLLSDRFSAERPKGSFSTLEIQRTEQGDSAMYLCASPLGTGGNEQFFGPGTRLTVL.

The chain has TRBV7-2 and TRBJ2-2, with D perhaps matching TRBD1 (6 bases). This CDR3 has 15 residues. Between the trimmed V and J ends, which lost 3 bases and 1 base, there was a span of 9 bases. Germline V gives CDR1 SGHTA, CDR2 FQGNSA. The CDR3, as DNA: TGTGCCAGCAGCTTCCCGACAGGGAACACCGGGGAGCTGTTTTTT. Translation: CASSFPTGNTGELFF.

This clonotype appeared a few times. V and J are TRBV6-1 and TRBJ2-7; 10 bases agree with TRBD1. Per germline, CDR1 MNHNS and CDR2 SASEGT. J lost 0 bases, V lost 6 bases, and 5 bases had no gene match. The CDR3 runs 15 residues. CDR3 protein: CASRKDRGSSYEQYF. Written as DNA, the CDR3 is TGTGCCAGCAGAAAGGACAGGGGGTCCTCCTACGAGCAGTACTTC.

The table lists this clonotype with many counts. This chain uses TRBV7-2 with TRBJ2-7; TRBD2 matches 9 bases. The CDR3 is 14 residues long. Germline CDR1 is SGHTA and CDR2 is FQGNSA. The J segment lost 4 bases and the V segment lost 2 bases, leaving 3 bases of the junction unmatched. CDR3 DNA: TGTGCCAGCAGCTTACTCACTAGCGGGTACGAGCAGTACTTC. Amino acids: CASSLLTSGYEQYF.

This clonotype has at least ten counts. Here the CDR3 reads CASRRDTGELFF. The DNA of the CDR3 is TGTGCCAGCAGACGGGACACCGGGGAGCTGTTTTTT. The rearrangement links TRBV7-2 to TRBJ2-2; D remains ambiguous. Germline loops: CDR1 SGHTA, CDR2 FQGNSA. V dropped 6 bases and J dropped 3 bases, with 5 bases sitting between them. This CDR3 comprises 12 residues.

At least ten counts were recorded for this clonotype. The J gene is TRBJ1-2, the V gene TRBV29-1; 9 bases are shared with TRBD1. From germline, CDR1 is SQVTM and CDR2 ANQGSEA. The V gene end was trimmed by 5 bases and the J gene end by 5 bases; junction bases not matched to a gene: 6. The CDR3 length is 13 residues. The CDR3 nucleotides are TGCAGCGTTCCCGGACAGGGGACTTATGGCTACACCTTC. This encodes CSVPGQGTYGYTF.

This clonotype was seen repeatedly, ten times or more. The chain carries TRBV29-1 and TRBJ2-7, with D possibly being TRBD1 (6 bases). Trimming took 7 bases from V and 0 from J, leaving 10 bases between them. The germline V gene has CDR1 SQVTM and CDR2 ANQGSEA. The CDR3 contains 12 residues. In nucleotides, the CDR3 is TGCAGCGCTTTGACAGGCTCCTACGAGCAGTACTTC. Translating it yields CSALTGSYEQYF.

This chain links TRBV15 with TRBJ1-3; D is uncertain. Germline CDR1 is LNHNV and CDR2 is YYDKDF (reference sequence). This CDR3 comprises 16 residues. V dropped 0 bases and J dropped 2 bases, with 11 bases sitting between them. CDR3: CATSRDPMNTGNTIYF. The CDR3 DNA sequence: TGTGCCACCAGCAGAGATCCCATGAACACTGGAAACACCATATATTTT.

The rearrangement uses TRBV2 and TRBJ2-1, with 7 bases lining up with TRBD2. CDR1 is SNHLY, CDR2 FYNNEI, per germline. The CDR3 loop spans 18 amino acids. With V trimmed by 11 bases and J by 3 bases, 22 bases remained unmatched. DNA of the CDR3: TGTGCCTTCAGTTTTTGGGTTGACGGGGGAGGGATCTACAATGAGCAGTTCTTC. Protein sequence: CAFSFWVDGGGIYNEQFF.

On this clonotype itself: One junction end does not reproduce the germline sequence, and a read error may be involved. The chain couples TRBV15 to TRBJ1-5, with 9 bases matching TRBD1. The CDR3 has 15 amino acids. In germline, CDR1 is LNHNV, CDR2 YYDKDF (reference sequence). The CDR3 protein is CAASYSTGGGLPQHF. In nucleotides, the CDR3 is TGTGCCGCCAGCTATTCAACAGGGGGCGGGCTTCCCCAGCATTTT.

Of note for this clonotype: A clone one base away is much larger, so this may be a read error. This chain's CDR3 is CASSQDTGWTGELFF. CDR3 in DNA: TGCGCCAGCAGCCAAGATACAGGGTGGACGGGGGAGCTGTTTTTT. This rearrangement joins TRBV4-1 to TRBJ2-2, with a possible D match to TRBD1 (6 bases). V was cut by 0 bases and J by 8 bases, with 13 bases left in between. From germline, CDR1 is MGHRA and CDR2 YSYEKL. The CDR3 runs 15 residues.

In its sample, this clonotype was seen many times. The chain uses TRBV5-1 and TRBJ2-3, with D hard to call. Germline V CDR1 and CDR2: SGHRS, YFSETQ. The CDR3 extends over 12 amino acids. V was pared by 3 bases and J by 6 bases, with 8 bases between. As DNA, the CDR3 is TGCGCCAGCAGCTCCCTGACGGATACGCAGTATTTT. It translates to CASSSLTDTQYF.

The chain couples TRBV11-1 to TRBJ2-5; possibly TRBD2 for D (5 bases). CDR3 length equals 18 residues. The germline CDR1 and CDR2 sequences are SGHAT and FQDESV (reference sequence). The ends were cut back, 2 bases at V and 10 bases at J, with 29 bases in the middle. In nucleotides, the CDR3 is TGTGCCAGCAGCTTAATAGGGCCTCGGACTGCCCGACAATCTGGCCAGTACTTC. Its protein is CASSLIGPRTARQSGQYF.

The genes are TRBV7-2 and TRBJ2-5; 16 bases line up with TRBD2. The length of the CDR3 is 17 residues. Germline V gene sequence: CDR1 SGHTA, CDR2 FQGNSA. The ends lost 5 bases at V and 5 bases at J; junction bases unmatched: 8. The CDR3 protein is CASSPGTSGRAWETQYF. The CDR3 DNA reads as TGTGCCAGCAGCCCCGGGACTAGCGGGAGGGCCTGGGAGACCCAGTACTTC.

This clonotype appeared a few times. For the CDR3, the DNA is TGTGCCACCAGCAGCGCCACAGGGGTGGCTAATGAAAAACTGTTTTTT. Its protein is CATSSATGVANEKLFF. The rearrangement links TRBV15 to TRBJ1-4; 7 bases align to TRBD1. The V segment lost 3 bases and the J segment 3 bases; nucleotides outside the gene matches: 7. CDR1 and CDR2 from the germline V gene are LNHNV and YYDKDF (reference sequence). This CDR3 contains 16 residues.

This chain connects TRBV30 to TRBJ1-1; a possible D gene is TRBD1 (5 bases). This CDR3 region has 13 residues. V was shortened by 2 bases and J by 1 base, with 8 bases between the two germline ends. The germline V gene encodes CDR1 GTSNPN and CDR2 SVGIG (reference sequence). The CDR3 DNA reads TGTGCCTGGAGTAGGGGCCGGAACACTGAAGCTTTCTTT. Its translation is CAWSRGRNTEAFF.

The chain is built from TRBV7-3 and TRBJ2-5; 11 bases align to TRBD2. The length of the CDR3 is 15 residues. Germline V gives CDR1 SGHTA, CDR2 FQGTGA. V shed 5 bases, J shed 2 bases, and the junction held 4 bases outside the gene matches. CDR3: CASSAIAGGQETQYF. The CDR3 coding sequence is TGTGCCAGCAGCGCTATAGCGGGGGGGCAAGAGACCCAGTACTTC.

The sample holds a few counts of this clonotype. J is TRBJ2-3 and V is TRBV21-1. TRBV21-1 is termed a pseudogene. This CDR3 region has 19 residues. For the CDR3, the DNA is TGTGCCAGCAGCAGAGTATATAGAGGTGAACGGGGTTCCACAGATACGCAGTATTTT. Translation: CASSRVYRGERGSTDTQYF.

The chain uses TRBV5-6 and TRBJ1-5; 8 nucleotides agree with TRBD1. V gave up 1 base and J gave up 5 bases; unmatched junction bases: 2. The CDR3 has 14 amino acids. Looked up from germline, CDR1 is SGHDT and CDR2 is YYEEEE. CDR3 nucleotides: TGTGCCAGCAGCTTGTCAGGGGGCCATCAGCCCCAGCATTTT. Amino acids: CASSLSGGHQPQHF.

This clonotype has ten or more counts. The chain is built from TRBV7-2 and TRBJ2-1; no reliable D call. Germline CDR1 reads SGHTA; CDR2 reads FQGNSA. V lost 6 bases and J lost 10, with 10 bases in between. CDR3 length: 11 residues. CDR3 loop: CASSYKWEQFF. CDR3 sequence (DNA): TGTGCCAGCAGTTATAAGTGGGAGCAGTTCTTC.